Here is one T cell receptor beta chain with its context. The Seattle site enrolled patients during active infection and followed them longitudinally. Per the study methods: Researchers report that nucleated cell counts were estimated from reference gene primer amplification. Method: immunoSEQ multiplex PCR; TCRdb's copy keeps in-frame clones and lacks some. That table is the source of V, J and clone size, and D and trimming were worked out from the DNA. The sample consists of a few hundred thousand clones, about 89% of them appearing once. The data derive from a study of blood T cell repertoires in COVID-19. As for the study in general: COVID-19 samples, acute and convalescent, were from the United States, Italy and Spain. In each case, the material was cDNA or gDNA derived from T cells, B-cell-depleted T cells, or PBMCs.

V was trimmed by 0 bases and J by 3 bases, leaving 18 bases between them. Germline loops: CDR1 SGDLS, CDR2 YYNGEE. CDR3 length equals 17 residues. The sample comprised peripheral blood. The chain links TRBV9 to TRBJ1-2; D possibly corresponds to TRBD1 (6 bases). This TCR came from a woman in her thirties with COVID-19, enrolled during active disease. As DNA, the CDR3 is TGTGCCAGCAGCGTAGATAGTCGTCAGGGGAAGGACTATGGCTACACCTTC. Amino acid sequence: CASSVDSRQGKDYGYTF.